This is a list of T cell receptor beta chains from one sample in a study of blood T cell repertoires in COVID-19. The method was immunoSEQ multiplex PCR; TCRdb's version includes in-frame clones alone and lacks a portion of them. Of about 75,000 clones in the sample, around 89% are singletons; the top ten hold 5.5% to 7%. Sequencing input: peripheral blood. The receptors derive from a woman in her seventies with acute or convalescent COVID-19. The CDR3 runs from the conserved cysteine through the conserved F or W. Fields, in order: D gene, J gene, V gene, CDR3 DNA, CDR3 protein. D genes are given only for firm matches.

d_call: .
j_call: TRBJ1-1
v_call: TRBV9
cdr3_nt: TGTGCCAGCAGCGTACGGTCCGTGAACACTGAAGCTTTCTTT
cdr3_aa: CASSVRSVNTEAFF

d_call: TRBD1
j_call: TRBJ1-5
v_call: TRBV19
cdr3_nt: TGTGCCAGTAGTATCCGGGCCGGGACAGCTGTGAATCAGCCCCAGCATTTT
cdr3_aa: CASSIRAGTAVNQPQHF

d_call: TRBD1
j_call: TRBJ2-1
v_call: TRBV3-1/TRBV3-2
cdr3_nt: TGTGCCAGCAGCCAAGAAACCCAGGGGGTATACAATGAGCAGTTCTTC
cdr3_aa: CASSQETQGVYNEQFF

d_call: TRBD1
j_call: TRBJ2-1
v_call: TRBV27
cdr3_nt: TGTGCCAGCAGTTTAGCAACCAGGGGGCTCAATGAGCAGTTCTTC
cdr3_aa: CASSLATRGLNEQFF

d_call: .
j_call: TRBJ1-2
v_call: TRBV6-5
cdr3_nt: TGTGCCAGCACGGAACGACAGTCCTGGGGCTACACCTTC
cdr3_aa: CASTERQSWGYTF

d_call: .
j_call: TRBJ1-1
v_call: TRBV28
cdr3_nt: TGTGCCAGCAGCCTGAGGCTACAGGGAAGTGAAGCTTTCTTT
cdr3_aa: CASSLRLQGSEAFF

d_call: .
j_call: TRBJ2-3
v_call: TRBV23-1
cdr3_nt: TGCGCCAGCAGACAGGGAGTGTGGACAGATACGCAGTATTTT
cdr3_aa: CASRQGVWTDTQYF

d_call: TRBD2
j_call: TRBJ2-3
v_call: TRBV5-6
cdr3_nt: TGTGCCAGCAGCCTTCTACCGGGACTAATTTCAGATACGCAGTATTTT
cdr3_aa: CASSLLPGLISDTQYF

d_call: .
j_call: TRBJ2-1
v_call: TRBV24-1
cdr3_nt: TGTGCCACCAGTGATTTAGATAGTGCAGGTAACAATGAGCAGTTCTTC
cdr3_aa: CATSDLDSAGNNEQFF

d_call: TRBD1
j_call: TRBJ2-7
v_call: TRBV18
cdr3_nt: TGTGCCAGCTCACCAATGACAGGGAGCTCCTACGAGCAGTACTTC
cdr3_aa: CASSPMTGSSYEQYF

d_call: TRBD1
j_call: TRBJ1-3
v_call: TRBV29-1
cdr3_nt: TGCAGCGTCGACGGGGACAGGGCTGGAAACACCATATATTTT
cdr3_aa: CSVDGDRAGNTIYF

d_call: .
j_call: TRBJ1-3
v_call: TRBV6-6
cdr3_nt: TGTGCCAGCGCAGGGGTTGATGGAAACACCATATATTTT
cdr3_aa: CASAGVDGNTIYF

d_call: TRBD1
j_call: TRBJ1-1
v_call: TRBV3-1/TRBV3-2
cdr3_nt: TGTGCCAGCAGCCCCCCCCTGAGGGGGACAGGGGATCGCACTGAAGCTTTCTTT
cdr3_aa: CASSPPLRGTGDRTEAFF

d_call: .
j_call: TRBJ2-7
v_call: TRBV4-1
cdr3_nt: TGCGCCAGCAGCAACATAATCGGGGAGTCCTACGAGCAGTACTTC
cdr3_aa: CASSNIIGESYEQYF

d_call: .
j_call: TRBJ1-5
v_call: TRBV7-2
cdr3_nt: TGTGCCAGCAGCTTCACCGGGACAAGCAATCAGCCCCAGCATTTT
cdr3_aa: CASSFTGTSNQPQHF

d_call: .
j_call: TRBJ1-1
v_call: TRBV6-5
cdr3_nt: TGTGCCACTGGAGTTTCCCCGAACACTGAAGCTTTCTTT
cdr3_aa: CATGVSPNTEAFF

d_call: TRBD1
j_call: TRBJ1-5
v_call: TRBV5-8
cdr3_nt: TGTGCCAGCAGCTATTTATACGGGACAGGGGATACTCAGCCCCAGCATTTT
cdr3_aa: CASSYLYGTGDTQPQHF

d_call: .
j_call: TRBJ2-7
v_call: TRBV5-1
cdr3_nt: TGCGCCAGCAGCTTAACAGACCCCTACGAGCAGTACTTC
cdr3_aa: CASSLTDPYEQYF

d_call: .
j_call: TRBJ2-1
v_call: TRBV28
cdr3_nt: TGTGCCGGCCGGTCGGGACAATTCTACAATGAGCAGTTCTTC
cdr3_aa: CAGRSGQFYNEQFF

d_call: .
j_call: TRBJ2-7
v_call: TRBV9
cdr3_nt: TGTGCCAGCAGCGTAGCCCACTCCTACGAGCAGTACTTC
cdr3_aa: CASSVAHSYEQYF

d_call: TRBD1
j_call: TRBJ1-2
v_call: TRBV20-1
cdr3_nt: TGCAGTGCATATTGGACAGGTCGCTACACCTTC
cdr3_aa: CSAYWTGRYTF

d_call: TRBD1
j_call: TRBJ1-2
v_call: TRBV6-5
cdr3_nt: TGTGCCAGCAGCGCGGGACAGGGGGTCGTTGGCTACACCTTC
cdr3_aa: CASSAGQGVVGYTF

d_call: TRBD2
j_call: TRBJ2-1
v_call: TRBV28
cdr3_nt: TGTGCCACCAGGACTAGCGGGAGCCATGAGCAGTTCTTC
cdr3_aa: CATRTSGSHEQFF

d_call: TRBD2
j_call: TRBJ2-1
v_call: TRBV7-9
cdr3_nt: TGTGCCAGCAGCTTACAGGGTAGCGGGAGAAATGAGCAGTTCTTC
cdr3_aa: CASSLQGSGRNEQFF

d_call: .
j_call: TRBJ1-1
v_call: TRBV5-1
cdr3_nt: TGCGCCAGCAGCCTTCACAGGTCCCCTCTAGACACTGAAGCTTTCTTT
cdr3_aa: CASSLHRSPLDTEAFF

d_call: .
j_call: TRBJ1-5
v_call: TRBV7-3
cdr3_nt: TGTGCCAGCAGCTTACCCAACTCGGACAGACACCATTATAGCAATCAGCCCCAGCATTTT
cdr3_aa: CASSLPNSDRHHYSNQPQHF

d_call: .
j_call: TRBJ1-1
v_call: TRBV11-1
cdr3_nt: TGTGCCAGCCTCAAGCAGGAGAACACTGAAGCTTTCTTT
cdr3_aa: CASLKQENTEAFF

d_call: .
j_call: TRBJ2-1
v_call: TRBV6-6
cdr3_nt: TGTGCCAGCAGTTACAACGTAGACAATGAGCAGTTCTTC
cdr3_aa: CASSYNVDNEQFF